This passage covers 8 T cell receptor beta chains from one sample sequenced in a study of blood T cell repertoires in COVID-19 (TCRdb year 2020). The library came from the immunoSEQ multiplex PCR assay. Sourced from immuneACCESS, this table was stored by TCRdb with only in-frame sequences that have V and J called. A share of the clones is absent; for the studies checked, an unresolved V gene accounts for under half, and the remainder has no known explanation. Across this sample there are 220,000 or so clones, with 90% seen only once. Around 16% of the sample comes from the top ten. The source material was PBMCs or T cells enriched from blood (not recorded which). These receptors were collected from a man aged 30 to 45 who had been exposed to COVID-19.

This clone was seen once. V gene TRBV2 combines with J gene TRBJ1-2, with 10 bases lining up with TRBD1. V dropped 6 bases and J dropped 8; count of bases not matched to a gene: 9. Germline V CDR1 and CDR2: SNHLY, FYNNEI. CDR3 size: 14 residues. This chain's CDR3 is CASSSTGQGLGYTF. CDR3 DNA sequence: TGTGCCAGCAGCTCGACGGGACAGGGGCTCGGCTACACCTTC.

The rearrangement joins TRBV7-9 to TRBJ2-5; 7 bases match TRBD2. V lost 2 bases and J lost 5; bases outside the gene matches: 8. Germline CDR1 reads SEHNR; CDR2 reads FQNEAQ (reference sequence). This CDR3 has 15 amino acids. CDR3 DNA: TGTGCCAGCAGCTTATCGGGGAGGGCTGAGGAGACCCAGTACTTC. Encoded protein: CASSLSGRAEETQYF.

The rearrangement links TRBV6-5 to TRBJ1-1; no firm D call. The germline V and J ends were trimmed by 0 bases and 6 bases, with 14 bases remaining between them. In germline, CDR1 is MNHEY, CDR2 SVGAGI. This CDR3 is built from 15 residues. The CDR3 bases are TGTGCCAGCAGTTACTCGATCTTTAGACTTTCTGAAGCTTTCTTT. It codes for CASSYSIFRLSEAFF.

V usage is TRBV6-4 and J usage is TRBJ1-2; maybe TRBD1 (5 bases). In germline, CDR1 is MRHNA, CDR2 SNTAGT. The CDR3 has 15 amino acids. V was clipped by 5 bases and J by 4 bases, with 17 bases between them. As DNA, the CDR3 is TGTGCCAGCAGTCCCTCCTTCGACAGTAGCTATGGCTACACCTTC. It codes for CASSPSFDSSYGYTF.

CDR3 DNA sequence: TGTGCCAGCAGCTTAATTGTAGAGCCCCAGCATTTT. Protein product: CASSLIVEPQHF. V is TRBV7-2 and J is TRBJ1-5, with D unresolved. This CDR3 is built from 12 residues. The V end lost 2 bases, the J end lost 8 bases, and 7 bases lay between the germline ends. CDR1 is SGHTA and CDR2 is FQGNSA in the germline V gene.

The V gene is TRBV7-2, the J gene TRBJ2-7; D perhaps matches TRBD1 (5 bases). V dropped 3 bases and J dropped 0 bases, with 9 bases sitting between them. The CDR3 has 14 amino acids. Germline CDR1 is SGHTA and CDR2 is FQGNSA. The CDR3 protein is CASSFMTDSYEQYF. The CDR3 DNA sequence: TGTGCCAGCAGCTTCATGACAGACTCCTACGAGCAGTACTTC. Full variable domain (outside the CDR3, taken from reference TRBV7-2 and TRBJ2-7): GAGVSQSPSNKVTEKGKDVELRCDPISGHTALYWYRQSLGQGLEFLIYFQGNSAPDKSGLPSDRFSAERTGGSVSTLTIQRTQQEDSAVYLCASSFMTDSYEQYFGPGTRLTVT.

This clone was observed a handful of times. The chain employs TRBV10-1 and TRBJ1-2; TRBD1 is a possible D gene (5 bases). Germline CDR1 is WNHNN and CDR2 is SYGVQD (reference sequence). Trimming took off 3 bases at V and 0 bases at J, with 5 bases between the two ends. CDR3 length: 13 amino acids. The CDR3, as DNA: TGCGCCAGCAGTGAACAGGCTAACTATGGCTACACCTTC. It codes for CASSEQANYGYTF.

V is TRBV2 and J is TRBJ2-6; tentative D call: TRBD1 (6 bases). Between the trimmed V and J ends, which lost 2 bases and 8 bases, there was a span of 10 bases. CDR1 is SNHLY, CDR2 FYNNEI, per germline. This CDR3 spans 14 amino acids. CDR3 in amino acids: CASSEIRGTNVLTF. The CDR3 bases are TGTGCCAGCAGTGAAATAAGGGGGACCAACGTCCTGACTTTC.